This T cell receptor (beta chain) is drawn from a study of CD8+ T cells in alopecia areata. Study-wide context: Twice a day, 5 to 10 mg of oral tofacitinib was administered to treated patients.

Only a few counts were recorded for this clone. As yet, its antigen is unknown. Broader study findings: Sequencing of scalp tissue also captures the resident alphabeta T cells of normal skin.

The CDR3 extends over 13 amino acids. From germline, CDR1 is SQVTM and CDR2 ANQGSEA. J gave up 5 bases and V 6 bases, and 6 bases lay outside the gene matches. The treatment is: oral pan-JAK inhibitor, 5-10 mg twice daily. RNA extraction was followed by reverse transcription into cDNA, which acted as the sequencing template. TCRdb's table, derived via immunoSEQ multiplex PCR, lists solely in-frame clones and lacks some. The sample has about 200,000 clones, roughly 64% seen once; the top ten hold 5.5%. This TCR was sampled from a human donor with alopecia areata. V gene TRBV29-1 combines with J gene TRBJ2-7, with TRBD1 matching over 11 bases. Sequencing was performed on CD4+ T cells sorted from blood, taken at week 24, from a patient treated with tofacitinib. Here the CDR3 reads CSVTGQGVDEQYF. The DNA for the CDR3 is TGCAGCGTCACGGGACAGGGGGTCGACGAGCAGTACTTC.